The rows below give T cell receptor beta chains drawn from one sample of a study of blood T cell repertoires in COVID-19. Here immunoSEQ multiplex PCR was the method, and the copy in TCRdb shows in-frame clones only, minus some. The sample has 140,000 to 150,000 clones, roughly 88% seen once. Sample: peripheral blood. These receptors originate from a woman in her forties or fifties with acute or convalescent COVID-19. The CDR3 runs from the conserved cysteine through the conserved F or W. The D gene is left open where the match is weak. Rows give clone size only sometimes, using once, few, many, or a class for an expanded clone.

TRBJ2-3,TRBD1,TRBV9,-,TGTGCCAGCAGCGCAGGGGGCGACGGAGCAGATACGCAGTATTTT,CASSAGGDGADTQYF
TRBJ1-6,-,TRBV6-5,-,TGTGCCAGCAGTACGGGGGGGTCCTATAATTCACCCCTCCACTTT,CASSTGGSYNSPLHF
TRBJ1-1,-,TRBV29-1,-,TGCAGCGTTGAAGGGGGAGGCACTGAAGCTTTCTTT,CSVEGGGTEAFF
TRBJ2-7,-,TRBV4-1,-,TGCGCCAGCAGCCAGTTGGTCCTAGAGAACGAGCAGTACTTC,CASSQLVLENEQYF
TRBJ2-1,TRBD2,TRBV24-1,-,TGTGCCACCAGTCTTGGTAGCGGGCTGAGCTCCTACAATGAGCAGTTCTTC,CATSLGSGLSSYNEQFF
TRBJ1-1,TRBD1,TRBV20-1,-,TGCAGTGCTAGTTGGGGACAGGGGGTTTCGAACACTGAAGCTTTCTTT,CSASWGQGVSNTEAFF
TRBJ2-2,TRBD2,TRBV2,-,TGTGCCAGCAGTATACTAGCGGGCGGGGAGCTGTTTTTT,CASSILAGGELFF
TRBJ1-4,-,TRBV11-2,-,TGTGCCAGCAGCAGAAGTCAGGGAGGAGGGTATGAAAAACTGTTTTTT,CASSRSQGGGYEKLFF
TRBJ2-5,TRBD2,TRBV3-1/TRBV3-2,once,TGTGCCTGTAGCGGGGGGCTCCAAGAGACCCAGTACTTC,CACSGGLQETQYF
TRBJ2-1,TRBD2,TRBV6-2/TRBV6-3,-,TGTGCCAGCAGTTACCCCGAGCGGGGAGCGGCCCGTCTGACGCACTACAATGAGCAGTTCTTC,CASSYPERGAARLTHYNEQFF
TRBJ1-4,TRBD1,TRBV7-9,-,TGTGCCAGCAGCTTAGAGACAGGGGGCAACGAAAAACTGTTTTTT,CASSLETGGNEKLFF
TRBJ2-7,-,TRBV6-6,-,TGTGCCAGCAGCTCCCCTCTTTACGAGCAGTACTTC,CASSSPLYEQYF
TRBJ2-7,TRBD1,TRBV7-8,few,TGTGCCAGCAGCTTAGCGCTTGGGGACAGGGGGAGGTACGAGCAGTACTTC,CASSLALGDRGRYEQYF
TRBJ1-3,-,TRBV5-6,-,TGTGCCAGCAGCTTGGGCGGCAGCCTTCGCGGAAACACCATATATTTT,CASSLGGSLRGNTIYF
TRBJ1-1,-,TRBV9,-,TGTGCCAGCAGCGGCGGTGAGGGTTTGTACACTGAAGCTTTCTTT,CASSGGEGLYTEAFF
TRBJ1-1,TRBD1,TRBV6-2/TRBV6-3,-,TGTGCCAGCAGTTACGTTACAGGGGACCTGAACACTGAAGCTTTCTTT,CASSYVTGDLNTEAFF
TRBJ1-2,-,TRBV7-9,once,TGTGCCAGCAGCTCCCGTGGCAGGGATGAGTATGGCTACACCTTC,CASSSRGRDEYGYTF
TRBJ1-4,TRBD1,TRBV7-9,-,TGTGCCAGCACGACAGGGGACAGGGGTCTGCATAATGAAAAACTGTTTTTT,CASTTGDRGLHNEKLFF
TRBJ1-2,TRBD1,TRBV7-9,-,TGTGCCAGCAGCCCAGGACAGGGCCACTATGGCTACACCTTC,CASSPGQGHYGYTF
TRBJ2-7,-,TRBV21-1,-,TGTGCCAGCAGCCAAGGGACAGGGACGTACGAGCAGTACTTC,CASSQGTGTYEQYF
TRBJ2-3,-,TRBV19,-,TGTGCCAGTAAGAGACAGGACAACACAGATACGCAGTATTTT,CASKRQDNTDTQYF
TRBJ1-1,-,TRBV2,once,TGTGCCAGCAGTAAAGAGGAGGCTGAAGCTTTCTTT,CASSKEEAEAFF
TRBJ1-2,-,TRBV5-1,-,TGCGCCAGCAGCCCCACAGGGCCGCGCGGCTACACCTTC,CASSPTGPRGYTF
TRBJ1-1,-,TRBV7-6,-,TGTGCCAGCAGCTTAGCCCCGGACAGCATGAACACTGAAGCTTTCTTT,CASSLAPDSMNTEAFF
TRBJ1-6,-,TRBV28,once,TGTGCCAGCAGTTTAAGGGGACACTCCTATAATTCACCCCTCCACTTT,CASSLRGHSYNSPLHF
TRBJ2-3,TRBD2,TRBV9,-,TGTGCCAGCAGCGTTACTAGCGGGGGAGGTACGAGCACAGATACGCAGTATTTT,CASSVTSGGGTSTDTQYF
TRBJ2-4,TRBD2,TRBV7-9,-,TGTGCCAGCAGCTCCGGGACTACAGACATTCAGTACTTC,CASSSGTTDIQYF
TRBJ1-5,-,TRBV27,-,TGTGCCAGCAGCCATGACAGCCCAAATCAGCCCCAGCATTTT,CASSHDSPNQPQHF